The TCR beta chain described here comes from a study of identical twins. There were only healthy Caucasians among the donors. This CDR3 has 15 amino acids. Germline V gives CDR1 LGHDT, CDR2 YNNKEL (reference sequence). Between the trimmed V and J ends, which lost 0 bases and 2 bases, there was a span of 10 bases. This clonotype was counted many times. Antigen unknown. A universal primer site came from template switching; cDNA carried unique molecular identifiers. TCRdb used MiXCR to reprocess the 5' RACE reads, holding one entry per CDR3 protein. The table has around 1.7 million distinct CDR3 sequences, 25% to 35% seen once. Overall study findings and caveats: There was an excess of low generation probability in the out-of-frame alpha sequences that twins shared. Sequences that were beta out-of-frame showed weaker excess twin sharing.

The sample comprised cord blood. The receptor's source is a newborn girl in good health. The V and J genes are TRBV3-1 and TRBJ1-2; D remains unclear. The CDR3, as DNA: TGTGCCAGCAGCCAAGATCGAGGAGGAAACTATGGCTACACCTTC. Translation: CASSQDRGGNYGYTF.